These 10 T cell receptor beta chains originate from one sample sequenced in a study of cytomegalovirus exposure and HLA in healthy donors (dated by TCRdb to 2017 to 2019). Library creation used the immunoSEQ multiplex PCR assay. In TCRdb, the immuneACCESS table is reduced to in-frame sequences with V and J assigned. These tables do not hold every clone; where another copy was compared, an unresolved V gene accounts for under half, and the others remain unexplained. Counted in this sample were roughly 150,000 clones; 70% to 90% of them appeared once. The ten largest clones take up under 9% of the sample. The material sequenced was PBMCs. The receptor source for this set is a man aged 18 to 30 in good health and CMV-seropositive.

This clone was found once. J is TRBJ1-4 and V is TRBV19, with D possibly TRBD1 on 5 matching bases. Trimming took off 5 bases at V and 2 bases at J, with 9 bases between the two ends. Germline CDR1 is LNHDA and CDR2 is SQIVND (reference sequence). The CDR3 runs 14 residues. The CDR3, as DNA: TGTGCCAGTAGTGACAGCGCCACTAATGAAAAACTGTTTTTT. It encodes CASSDSATNEKLFF. Drawing the rest from reference TRBV19 and TRBJ1-4, the complete variable domain is DGGITQSPKYLFRKEGQNVTLSCEQNLNHDAMYWYRQDPGQGLRLIYYSQIVNDFQKGDIAEGYSVSREKKESFPLTVTSAQKNPTAFYLCASSDSATNEKLFFGSGTQLSVL.

The CDR3 DNA sequence: TGTGCCAGCGCGCCCGGGACAGGGGGCGTAGAAGCTTTCTTT. Its translation: CASAPGTGGVEAFF. This chain links TRBV4-2 with TRBJ1-1; 12 bases are shared with TRBD1. The CDR3 covers 14 residues. CDR1 and CDR2 (germline): LGHNA, YNFKEQ. The V and J ends lost 8 bases and 8 bases, in that order; junction bases with no gene match: 9.

The chain carries TRBV29-1 and TRBJ1-1; D not resolved. V was cut by 4 bases and J by 0 bases, with 9 bases left in between. The germline CDR1 and CDR2 sequences are SQVTM and ANQGSEA. There are 13 residues in the CDR3. CDR3 region: CSVGISMNTEAFF. The CDR3 region has the DNA TGCAGCGTTGGTATTAGCATGAACACTGAAGCTTTCTTT.

The chain carries TRBV11-2 and TRBJ1-2, with unresolved D. Trimming cost V 4 bases and J 3 bases, with 24 bases left between them. The germline V gene encodes CDR1 SGHAT and CDR2 FQNNGV. This CDR3 has 18 amino acids. As DNA, the CDR3 is TGTGCCAGCAGCTGCCTGAGAGCCCGGGGTTTTAACTACTATGGCTACACCTTC. Its protein is CASSCLRARGFNYYGYTF.

This chain joins TRBV28 and TRBJ1-1; D perhaps matches TRBD1 (5 bases). Germline CDR1 and CDR2: MDHEN and SYDVKM. This CDR3 is built from 15 residues. V shed 5 bases and J shed 0 bases, with 13 bases lying between them. The CDR3 DNA follows: TGTGCCAGCAGTGTAGATAGGGGTATGAACACTGAAGCTTTCTTT. It encodes CASSVDRGMNTEAFF.

This chain uses TRBV11-2 with TRBJ1-2; D is uncertain. V gave up 1 base and J gave up 1 base, with 7 bases separating them. CDR1 and CDR2 (germline): SGHAT, FQNNGV. CDR3 size: 14 residues. The CDR3: CASSLAVGNYGYTF. DNA for the CDR3: TGTGCCAGCAGCTTAGCAGTTGGTAACTATGGCTACACCTTC.

This chain joins TRBV27 and TRBJ1-4; D gene uncertain. CDR3 length: 13 amino acids. The germline CDR1 and CDR2 sequences are MNHEY and SMNVEV (reference sequence). Trimming took 5 bases from V and 11 from J, leaving 15 bases between them. The CDR3 loop reads CASSSSRGGKLFF. DNA for the CDR3: TGTGCCAGCAGTAGTAGTCGGGGAGGGAAACTGTTTTTT.

The rearrangement links TRBV5-6 to TRBJ2-1; TRBD1 might be the D (5 bases). CDR3 length: 12 amino acids. Trimming left V 5 bases short and J 6 bases short, with 9 bases between. Germline lookup yields CDR1 SGHDT and CDR2 YYEEEE. DNA for the CDR3: TGTGCCAGCAGAAGGGGCAGCAATGAGCAGTTCTTC. Amino acids: CASRRGSNEQFF.

This CDR3 reads CASSFGQDYEQYF. CDR3 bases: TGTGCCAGCAGTTTTGGACAGGACTACGAGCAGTACTTC. This chain connects TRBV27 to TRBJ2-7, with 7 positions matching TRBD1. Germline trimming cut 3 bases from V and 3 bases from J; bases unmatched to any gene: 2. The CDR3 is made up of 13 amino acids. CDR1 and CDR2 from the germline V gene are MNHEY and SMNVEV (reference sequence).

This chain joins TRBV19 and TRBJ2-7; 7 bases fit TRBD1. V dropped 4 bases and J dropped 7; count of bases not matched to a gene: 19. Germline V CDR1 and CDR2: LNHDA, SQIVND (reference sequence). The CDR3 runs to 17 residues. CDR3 nucleotides: TGTGCCAGTAGTAAAGGGGGCTTCGGCTCCGCGATTGGAGAGCAGTACTTC. Protein product: CASSKGGFGSAIGEQYF.